This TCR beta chain came from a study of cytomegalovirus exposure and HLA in healthy donors. Of note for this clone: Its antigen is still unknown.

Broader study findings: Overall, 164 TCR beta chains were annotated as cytomegalovirus-associated. Later analysis identified around 15,000 TCR beta sequences associated with HLA alleles, using a false discovery rate threshold of 0.05. Sequencing likely generated an artifact that appeared as a cluster of highly shared sequence variants. Most of the TCR beta V segments (in an earlier analysis) were productive either about 87% or about 30% of the time.

Looked up from germline, CDR1 is SGHRS and CDR2 is YFSETQ. Trimming took 4 bases from V and 0 from J; bases not matched to a gene: 12. This CDR3 region has 18 residues. PCR amplification relied on 60 Vbeta primers (plus 13 Jbeta primers). Here immunoSEQ multiplex PCR was the method, and the copy in TCRdb shows in-frame clones only, minus some. Seen here are about 160,000 clones, 84% observed once, and the top ten hold 5% to 7.5%. This chain connects TRBV5-1 to TRBJ2-3, with 9 bases matching TRBD2. The source of this sequence is a man over 45 in good health and CMV-seropositive. Sample: PBMCs. DNA for the CDR3: TGCGCCAGCAGCACATCTAGCGGGATGGTCGCTAGCACAGATACGCAGTATTTT. Its translation: CASSTSSGMVASTDTQYF.